Listed below are T cell receptor beta chains from one sample, sequenced in a study of blood T cell repertoires in COVID-19. Assay: immunoSEQ multiplex PCR; the TCRdb copy retains only in-frame clones and omits some. The data hold about 100,000 clones, with about 90% observed a single time. The material sequenced was peripheral blood. The receptors derive from a man aged 25 to 40 in a cohort sampled during active COVID-19. Each CDR3 is given with its conserved first and last residue. A D gene is named only where the DNA matches it firmly.

CDR3 protein: CASSDWGGTGELFF; V gene: TRBV7-2; D gene: NA
CDR3 protein: CASSPLTPGQGANEQFF; V gene: TRBV18; D gene: TRBD1
CDR3 protein: CASRSPWFEGYTF; V gene: TRBV5-6; D gene: NA
CDR3 protein: CASSGPGNTIYF; V gene: TRBV12-3/TRBV12-4; D gene: NA
CDR3 protein: CASHPDLASNGYTF; V gene: TRBV2; D gene: NA
CDR3 protein: CASSQDKGHSPLHF; V gene: TRBV3-1/TRBV3-2; D gene: NA
CDR3 protein: CASSVGSDQPQHF; V gene: TRBV9; D gene: NA
CDR3 protein: CASSTLEDRGRNTIYF; V gene: TRBV5-4; D gene: TRBD1
CDR3 protein: CASSPGTVQETQYF; V gene: TRBV14; D gene: TRBD1
CDR3 protein: CASSYPPAGFVRTGELFF; V gene: TRBV6-2/TRBV6-3; D gene: NA
CDR3 protein: CSASIASSDEQYF; V gene: TRBV20-1; D gene: NA
CDR3 protein: CAISPGQGYEKLFF; V gene: TRBV10-3; D gene: TRBD1
CDR3 protein: CAWSLARTLYGYTF; V gene: TRBV30; D gene: NA
CDR3 protein: CASSPRGTEAFF; V gene: TRBV27; D gene: NA
CDR3 protein: CASSLTGTGGREQYF; V gene: TRBV7-6; D gene: TRBD1
CDR3 protein: CASSQEMVSTLSSYNSPLHF; V gene: TRBV4-3; D gene: NA
CDR3 protein: CASSARGPIGTINQPQHF; V gene: TRBV6-1; D gene: TRBD1
CDR3 protein: CASSSTRTGDDEKLFF; V gene: TRBV6-2/TRBV6-3; D gene: TRBD1
CDR3 protein: CARSSPDRTRFPQHF; V gene: TRBV5-3; D gene: NA
CDR3 protein: CASSLISGGPPSTDTQYF; V gene: TRBV5-1; D gene: TRBD2
CDR3 protein: CASRMGTGGSGANVLTF; V gene: TRBV5-4; D gene: TRBD1
CDR3 protein: CASASGVTGELFF; V gene: TRBV5-1; D gene: TRBD2
CDR3 protein: CASSQDASGGLYQETQYF; V gene: TRBV4-1; D gene: TRBD2
CDR3 protein: CASSLAGVESPLHF; V gene: TRBV5-4; D gene: NA
CDR3 protein: CASSPGTGIYEQFF; V gene: TRBV7-2; D gene: TRBD1
CDR3 protein: CASSLSSGGSTGELFF; V gene: TRBV7-9; D gene: TRBD1
CDR3 protein: CASSLDPGGWRETQYF; V gene: TRBV11-2; D gene: TRBD1
CDR3 protein: CAWSVPWGQGLRNTIYF; V gene: TRBV30; D gene: TRBD1
CDR3 protein: CASSLEGTGAHEQYF; V gene: TRBV7-2; D gene: TRBD1
CDR3 protein: CASSEDQDRSIIPFF; V gene: TRBV6-1; D gene: NA
CDR3 protein: CASSPRQGQDEKLFF; V gene: TRBV18; D gene: NA
CDR3 protein: CASSPAIVPEAFF; V gene: TRBV7-9; D gene: NA
CDR3 protein: CASSPYRTGNYGYTF; V gene: TRBV7-2; D gene: TRBD1
CDR3 protein: CASRRRDTEFF; V gene: TRBV12-3/TRBV12-4; D gene: NA
CDR3 protein: CASSLGQDANEKLFF; V gene: TRBV3-1/TRBV3-2; D gene: TRBD1
CDR3 protein: CASSDGQGYEQYF; V gene: TRBV2; D gene: TRBD1
CDR3 protein: CASSEADRGLGAFF; V gene: TRBV2; D gene: TRBD1
CDR3 protein: CAWRIGREGYTF; V gene: TRBV30; D gene: NA
CDR3 protein: CASSRHRGQGEQYF; V gene: TRBV6-2/TRBV6-3; D gene: TRBD1
CDR3 protein: CASSLLASEQYF; V gene: TRBV5-1; D gene: NA
CDR3 protein: CASSYSSPDRVHGYTF; V gene: TRBV6-2/TRBV6-3; D gene: TRBD1
CDR3 protein: CASSYLLEGGEQYF; V gene: TRBV6-2/TRBV6-3; D gene: NA
CDR3 protein: CASSLGDRGGNQPQHF; V gene: TRBV7-2; D gene: TRBD1
CDR3 protein: CASSMQRRERAFF; V gene: TRBV19; D gene: NA
CDR3 protein: CASSLGEGEQYF; V gene: TRBV11-1; D gene: TRBD2
CDR3 protein: CATSKISPTGRGTGELFF; V gene: TRBV24-1; D gene: NA
CDR3 protein: CASSKRPGEGGGTEAFF; V gene: TRBV2; D gene: NA
CDR3 protein: CASSFTGDRGNEQFF; V gene: TRBV5-6; D gene: TRBD1
CDR3 protein: CASSLGTGGAEGYTF; V gene: TRBV5-4; D gene: TRBD1
CDR3 protein: CASTTPGGSGFLAKNIQYF; V gene: TRBV2; D gene: TRBD2
CDR3 protein: CATSDQASDYTGELFF; V gene: TRBV24-1; D gene: NA
CDR3 protein: CASRPSSGARSQQYF; V gene: TRBV6-5; D gene: TRBD2
CDR3 protein: CAISLTGGRGQPQHF; V gene: TRBV10-3; D gene: TRBD1
CDR3 protein: CASSLNPFGGGGPNYGYTF; V gene: TRBV4-3; D gene: NA
CDR3 protein: CASSQSVGQGYGYTF; V gene: TRBV6-5; D gene: TRBD1
CDR3 protein: CASSLSSGGSETQYF; V gene: TRBV27; D gene: TRBD2
CDR3 protein: CASSLLNEQYF; V gene: TRBV5-5; D gene: NA
CDR3 protein: CASSSPGTEGSPLHF; V gene: TRBV5-4; D gene: TRBD1
CDR3 protein: CASSFSGSSYEQYF; V gene: TRBV5-1; D gene: NA
CDR3 protein: CASSWGRQGPRGYTF; V gene: TRBV6-5; D gene: NA